Below are 5 T cell receptor beta chains sequenced from a single sample in a study of regulatory T cells in long-lasting Graves disease. Time point here: newly diagnosed GD, antithyroid drugs for less than 3 months. RNA from PBMCs was the source of the TCR library. The authors built TCR beta libraries using iRepertoire HTBI primers and Arm-PCR of CDR3 regions. TCRdb re-analysed the multiplex PCR reads in MiXCR, keeping a single row per CDR3 protein. The sample has approximately 560,000 distinct CDR3 sequences, 15% to 20% seen once. These data were also filed under a second study, of T cells in Graves' hyperthyroidism and ophthalmopathy.

Sequenced here: peripheral blood mononuclear cells (PBMCs), sampled at new diagnosis, from a patient treated with antithyroid drugs. The receptors derive from a man younger than 35 with Graves disease.

This chain links TRBV10-3 with TRBJ1-2; D gene uncertain. Trimming shortened V by 5 bases and J by 5 bases, and 9 bases separated the two germline ends. Germline-derived CDR1 and CDR2 are ENHRY and SYGVKD. This CDR3 region has 12 residues. The CDR3 nucleotides read TGTGCCATCAGTCTTCAGACATATGGCTACACCTTC. This encodes CAISLQTYGYTF.

V gene TRBV19 combines with J gene TRBJ2-2; the D is unclear. The length of the CDR3 is 12 residues. Trimming removed 3 bases from V and 5 bases from J, with 4 bases in between. Germline-derived CDR1 and CDR2 are LNHDA and SQIVND (reference sequence). The CDR3 reads CASSIKTGELFF. The CDR3 DNA reads TGTGCCAGTAGTATTAAGACCGGGGAGCTGTTTTTT.

The chain couples TRBV29-1 to TRBJ2-6; a possible D gene is TRBD1 (6 bases). This CDR3 has 13 amino acids. V gave up 5 bases and J gave up 4 bases, with 9 bases separating them. Germline CDR1 SQVTM, CDR2 ANQGSEA. CDR3 nucleotides: TGCAGCGTTCCAGGGGCGGGGGCCAACGTCCTGACTTTC. It yields the protein CSVPGAGANVLTF.

This clonotype was detected many times. This chain connects TRBV12-3 or TRBV12-4 to TRBJ2-2; 11 nucleotides agree with TRBD1. V lost 6 bases to trimming and J lost 3 bases; unmatched junction nucleotides: 6. The CDR3 sequence is 16 residues long. The CDR3 is CASSRRTGGDTGELFF. DNA for the CDR3: TGTGCCAGCAGCAGAAGGACAGGGGGCGACACCGGGGAGCTGTTTTTT.

This clonotype appeared a few times. With a much larger clone just one base away, this may be a read error. The V call is TRBV30, the J call TRBJ1-2; D gene unclear. V lost 4 bases and J lost 4, with 16 bases in between. Germline lookup yields CDR1 GTSNPN and CDR2 SVGIG (reference sequence). This CDR3 contains 14 residues. The CDR3, as DNA: TGTGCCTGGAACGAGGAAGGGTCTGCCTATGGCTACACCTTC. Translated, it gives CAWNEEGSAYGYTF. Based on the CDR3 plus reference TRBV30 and TRBJ1-2, the full variable domain is SQTIHQWPATLVQPVGSPLSLECTVEGTSNPNLYWYRQAAGRGLQLLFYSVGIGQISSEVPQNLSASRPQDRQFILSSKKLLLSDSGFYLCAWNEEGSAYGYTFGSGTRLTVV.